A single sample is the source of the 18 T cell receptor beta chains below, sequenced in a study of shared clonotypes between healthy human individuals. Some clones are missing from TCRdb's copy, which holds only in-frame ones; the method was immunoSEQ multiplex PCR. The sample yields about 120,000 clones, about 63% seen once. Sequenced input: memory CD8+ T cells sorted from blood. Subset noted: CD45RO+ cells pooled with CCR7-negative TemRA cells. The receptors come from a woman younger than 45 in good health.

The chain employs TRBV28 and TRBJ2-3; TRBD2 matches 8 bases. Trimming cost V 6 bases and J 4 bases; bases outside gene matches: 9. CDR1 MDHEN and CDR2 SYDVKM come from the germline V gene. The CDR3 is made up of 15 amino acids. CDR3 in DNA: TGTGCCAGCAGCCCACTGGCGGGGGGCGCAGATACGCAGTATTTT. Translated, it gives CASSPLAGGADTQYF.

The V call is TRBV25-1, the J call TRBJ2-3; 12 positions match TRBD1. The germline V gene encodes CDR1 MGHDK and CDR2 SYGVNS. With 3 bases clipped from V and 4 bases from J, the junction kept 8 bases outside the gene matches. The CDR3 is made up of 17 amino acids. Written as DNA, the CDR3 is TGTGCCAGCAGTGATGAAGGGACAGGGGGCGCCTCAGATACGCAGTATTTT. This translates into CASSDEGTGGASDTQYF.

The V and J genes are TRBV19 and TRBJ1-5; 7 nucleotides line up with TRBD1. The germline V gene has CDR1 LNHDA and CDR2 SQIVND (reference sequence). The CDR3 runs 14 residues. For the CDR3, the DNA is TGTGGGAGTATGGGGACAGTGGGCAATCAGCCCCAGCATTTT. Translation: CGSMGTVGNQPQHF. Full variable domain (outside the CDR3, taken from reference TRBV19 and TRBJ1-5): DGGITQSPKYLFRKEGQNVTLSCEQNLNHDAMYWYRQDPGQGLRLIYYSQIVNDFQKGDIAEGYSVSREKKESFPLTVTSAQKNPTAFYLCGSMGTVGNQPQHFGDGTRLSIL.

This clone came up once. The gene calls are TRBV4-1 and TRBJ1-3; no reliable D call. Germline values: CDR1 MGHRA, CDR2 YSYEKL. CDR3 length equals 15 residues. Trimming took off 0 bases at V and 1 base at J, with 7 bases between the two ends. CDR3 sequence reads: CASSQDRGSGNTIYF. The CDR3 coding sequence is TGCGCCAGCAGCCAAGATCGAGGGTCTGGAAACACCATATATTTT.

The rearrangement joins TRBV4-1 to TRBJ1-1; TRBD1 might be the D (6 bases). The CDR3 loop spans 14 amino acids. Trimming removed 5 bases from V and 1 base from J, with 11 bases in between. Germline values: CDR1 MGHRA, CDR2 YSYEKL. For the CDR3, the DNA is TGCGCCAGCAGCGCACGGGGACAGAACACTGAAGCTTTCTTT. Amino acids: CASSARGQNTEAFF.

The V and J genes are TRBV28 and TRBJ1-1; unclear D gene. CDR3 length: 14 residues. The germline CDR1 and CDR2 sequences are MDHEN and SYDVKM. V lost 5 bases and J 3 bases, leaving 13 bases between the germline ends. Here the CDR3 DNA reads TGTGCCAGCAGTCCCCGGCGGGAGGACACTGAAGCTTTCTTT. This gives the protein CASSPRREDTEAFF.

The rearrangement uses TRBV7-9 and TRBJ2-6, with D uncertain. Germline V gene lookup returns CDR1 SEHNR and CDR2 FQNEAQ (reference sequence). There are 16 residues in the CDR3. V was pared by 1 base and J by 4 bases, with 11 bases between. For the CDR3, the DNA is TGTGCCAGCAGCTTAGGGGTGGGCGCCGGGGCCAACGTCCTGACTTTC. It encodes CASSLGVGAGANVLTF. Drawing the rest from reference TRBV7-9 and TRBJ2-6, the complete variable domain is DTGVSQNPRHKITKRGQNVTFRCDPISEHNRLYWYRQTLGQGPEFLTYFQNEAQLEKSRLLSDRFSAERPKGSFSTLEIQRTEQGDSAMYLCASSLGVGAGANVLTFGAGSRLTVL.

On this clone itself: A far larger clone differs by one base, so this is likely a read error. This chain joins TRBV5-6 and TRBJ1-2; unclear D gene. From germline, CDR1 is SGHDT and CDR2 YYEEEE. The CDR3 spans 14 residues. Trimming took off 5 bases at V and 0 bases at J, with 11 bases between the two ends. In nucleotides, the CDR3 is TGTGCCAGCAGTCTTCAGTGCGCTAACTATGGCTACACCTTC. Its protein product is CASSLQCANYGYTF.

This sequence joins TRBV28 and TRBJ2-3; 12 bases map to TRBD2. V lost 1 base to trimming and J lost 3 bases; unmatched junction nucleotides: 8. Germline V lookup: CDR1 MDHEN, CDR2 SYDVKM. This CDR3 comprises 18 residues. The CDR3 reads CASSLYWPLAGGTDTQYF. CDR3 bases: TGTGCCAGCAGTTTATATTGGCCACTAGCGGGAGGAACAGATACGCAGTATTTT.

The chain employs TRBV27 and TRBJ2-3; 8 bases agree with TRBD2. The length of the CDR3 is 16 residues. With V trimmed by 5 bases and J by 4 bases, 11 bases remained unmatched. Per germline, CDR1 MNHEY and CDR2 SMNVEV (reference sequence). The CDR3 loop reads CASSDRSGKRADTQYF. Here the CDR3 DNA reads TGTGCCAGCAGTGACCGTAGCGGGAAGAGGGCAGATACGCAGTATTTT.

This chain links TRBV7-8 with TRBJ2-7; no reliable D call. V dropped 4 bases and J dropped 4 bases, with 14 bases sitting between them. The germline V gene encodes CDR1 SGHVS and CDR2 FQNEAQ. This CDR3 comprises 14 residues. For the CDR3, the DNA is TGTGCCAGCAGCTCTACTAACTCGAATTACGAGCAGTACTTC. Translation gives CASSSTNSNYEQYF.

V usage is TRBV4-2 and J usage is TRBJ2-2; a possible D gene is TRBD2 (5 bases). The CDR3 sequence is 15 residues long. Germline V CDR1 and CDR2: LGHNA, YNFKEQ. The V end was cut by 1 base, the J end by 4 bases, with 10 bases between. The chain's CDR3 is CASSQGGSGTGELFF. CDR3 nucleotides: TGTGCCAGCAGCCAAGGTGGGAGCGGCACCGGGGAGCTGTTTTTT.

The rearrangement uses TRBV28 and TRBJ2-7; possible D gene TRBD1, 6 bases. This CDR3 region has 15 residues. V was pared by 6 bases and J by 2 bases, with 17 bases between. CDR1 is MDHEN and CDR2 is SYDVKM in the germline V gene. CDR3 amino acids: CASSVGTQHPYEQYF. The CDR3 DNA reads as TGTGCCAGCAGCGTCGGGACACAACACCCCTACGAGCAGTACTTC.

The chain is built from TRBV4-2 and TRBJ2-5; 11 nucleotides match TRBD2. Germline lookup yields CDR1 LGHNA and CDR2 YNFKEQ. The junction had 14 bases not matched to a gene; V was cut back by 1 base and J by 7 bases. The CDR3 has 18 residues. The CDR3 DNA reads TGTGCCAGCAGCCAAGGATTAGCTAGCGGGAGGTCGAATTGGACCCAGTACTTC. The encoded protein is CASSQGLASGRSNWTQYF.

This clone was seen repeatedly, ten times or more. V usage is TRBV25-1 and J usage is TRBJ2-7, with D possibly being TRBD2 (6 bases). V shed 2 bases and J shed 2 bases, with 13 bases lying between them. From germline, CDR1 is MGHDK and CDR2 SYGVNS. The CDR3 runs 15 residues. The CDR3 DNA follows: TGTGCCAGCAGTGAAGATGAGGAGGGGACCTACGAGCAGTACTTC. Translating it yields CASSEDEEGTYEQYF.

This chain connects TRBV7-3 to TRBJ1-2; unclear D gene. Germline loops: CDR1 SGHTA, CDR2 FQGTGA. Trimming shortened V by 2 bases and J by 6 bases, and 7 bases separated the two germline ends. The CDR3 runs 12 residues. This CDR3 is CASSLDGHGYTF. CDR3 bases: TGTGCCAGCAGCTTAGACGGCCATGGCTACACCTTC. Using reference TRBV7-3 and TRBJ1-2 for the parts outside the CDR3, the full variable domain is GAGVSQTPSNKVTEKGKYVELRCDPISGHTALYWYRQSLGQGPEFLIYFQGTGAADDSGLPNDRFFAVRPEGSVSTLKIQRTERGDSAVYLCASSLDGHGYTFGSGTRLTVV.

The gene calls are TRBV7-6 and TRBJ2-1; 11 bases match TRBD2. CDR1 and CDR2 (germline): SGHVS, FNYEAQ. This CDR3 has 17 amino acids. V shed 5 bases and J 0 bases; nucleotides not matched to a gene: 6. In nucleotides, the CDR3 is TGTGCCAGCAGCCCGGGACTAGCGGTCAGCTCCTACAATGAGCAGTTCTTC. Protein product: CASSPGLAVSSYNEQFF.

The rearrangement joins TRBV7-2 to TRBJ2-3; D unresolved. Germline loops: CDR1 SGHTA, CDR2 FQGNSA. Trimming took off 6 bases at V and 1 base at J, with 11 bases between the two ends. The CDR3 consists of 14 residues. Here the CDR3 reads CASSWAAGTDTQYF. The CDR3 DNA sequence: TGTGCCAGCAGTTGGGCCGCGGGCACAGATACGCAGTATTTT.